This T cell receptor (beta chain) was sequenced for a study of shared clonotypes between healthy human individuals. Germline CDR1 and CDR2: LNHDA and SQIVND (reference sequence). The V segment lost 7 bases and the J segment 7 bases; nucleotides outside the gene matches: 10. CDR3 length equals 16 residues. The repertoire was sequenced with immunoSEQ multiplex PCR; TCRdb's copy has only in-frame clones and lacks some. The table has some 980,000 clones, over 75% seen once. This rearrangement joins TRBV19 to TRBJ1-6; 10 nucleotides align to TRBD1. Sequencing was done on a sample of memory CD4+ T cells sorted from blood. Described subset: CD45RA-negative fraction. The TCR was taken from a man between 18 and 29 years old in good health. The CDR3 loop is CASTPGDRGWNSPLHF. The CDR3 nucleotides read TGTGCCAGTACCCCGGGGGACAGGGGATGGAATTCACCCCTCCACTTT.